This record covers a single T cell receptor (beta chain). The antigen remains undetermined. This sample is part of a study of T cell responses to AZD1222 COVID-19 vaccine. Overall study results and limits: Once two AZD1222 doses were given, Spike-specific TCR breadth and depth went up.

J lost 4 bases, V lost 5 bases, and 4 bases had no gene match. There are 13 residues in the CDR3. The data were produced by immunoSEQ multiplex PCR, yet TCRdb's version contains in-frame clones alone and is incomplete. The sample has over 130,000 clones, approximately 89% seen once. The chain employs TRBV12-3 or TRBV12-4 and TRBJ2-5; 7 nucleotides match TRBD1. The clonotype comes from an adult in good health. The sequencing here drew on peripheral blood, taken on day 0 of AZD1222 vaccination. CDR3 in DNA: TGTGCCAGCAGTCCACGACAGGGAGAGACCCAGTACTTC. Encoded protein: CASSPRQGETQYF.